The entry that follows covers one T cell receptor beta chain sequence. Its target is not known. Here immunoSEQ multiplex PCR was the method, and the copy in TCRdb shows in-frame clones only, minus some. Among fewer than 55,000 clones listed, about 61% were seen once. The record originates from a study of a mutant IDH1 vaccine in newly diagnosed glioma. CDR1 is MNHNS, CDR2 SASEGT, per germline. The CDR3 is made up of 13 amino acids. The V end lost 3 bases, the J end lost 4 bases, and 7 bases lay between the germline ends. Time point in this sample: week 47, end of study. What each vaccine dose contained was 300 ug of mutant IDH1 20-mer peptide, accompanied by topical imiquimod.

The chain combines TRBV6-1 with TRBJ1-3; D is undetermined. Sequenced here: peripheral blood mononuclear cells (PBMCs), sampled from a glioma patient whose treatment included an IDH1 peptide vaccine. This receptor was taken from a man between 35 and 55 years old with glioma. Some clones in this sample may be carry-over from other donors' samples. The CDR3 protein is CASSDPTGNTIYF. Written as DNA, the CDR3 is TGTGCCAGCAGTGACCCGACAGGAAACACCATATATTTT.